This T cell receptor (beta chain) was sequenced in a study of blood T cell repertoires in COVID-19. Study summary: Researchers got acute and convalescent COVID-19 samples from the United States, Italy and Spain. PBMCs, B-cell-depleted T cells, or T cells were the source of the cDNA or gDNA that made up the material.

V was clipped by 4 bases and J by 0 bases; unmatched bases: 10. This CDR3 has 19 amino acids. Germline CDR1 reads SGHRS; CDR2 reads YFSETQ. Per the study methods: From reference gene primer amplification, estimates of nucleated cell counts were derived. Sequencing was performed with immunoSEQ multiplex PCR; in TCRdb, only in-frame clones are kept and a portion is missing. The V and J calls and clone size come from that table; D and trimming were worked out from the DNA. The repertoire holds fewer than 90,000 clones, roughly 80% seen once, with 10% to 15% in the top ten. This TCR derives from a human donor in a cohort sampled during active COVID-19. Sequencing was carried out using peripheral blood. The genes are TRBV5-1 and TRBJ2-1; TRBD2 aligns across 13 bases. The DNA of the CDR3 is TGCGCCAGCAGCGGAGCCGGGACTAGCGGGGCAAGCTCCTACAATGAGCAGTTCTTC. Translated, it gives CASSGAGTSGASSYNEQFF. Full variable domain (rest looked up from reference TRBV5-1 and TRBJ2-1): KAGVTQTPRYLIKTRGQQVTLSCSPISGHRSVSWYQQTPGQGLQFLFEYFSETQRNKGNFPGRFSGRQFSNSRSEMNVSTLELGDSALYLCASSGAGTSGASSYNEQFFGPGTRLTVL.